This T cell receptor beta chain was identified in a study of OX40 agonist ivuxolimab in advanced cancers. On the study more broadly: Patients undergoing dose escalation presented with hepatocellular carcinoma, melanoma, renal cell or head and neck cancer. Whole-study results and caveats: CD8+ T cells showed, on average, more clonal expansion than CD4+ cells.

CDR1 and CDR2 from the germline V gene are SGDLS and YYNGEE. V was shortened by 0 bases and J by 5 bases, with 19 bases between the two germline ends. The CDR3 contains 17 residues. Assay: immunoSEQ multiplex PCR; the TCRdb copy retains only in-frame clones and omits some. Here the sample spans around 40,000 clones, approximately 84% being singletons. In regard to this clone: The antigen is unknown.

On cycle 4 day 1 and cycle 7 day 1, as well as at baseline, blood was sampled. This chain uses TRBV9 with TRBJ2-3; TRBD1 might be the D (6 bases). This specimen consisted of CD4+ or CD8+ T cells sorted from blood, obtained in a trial of the OX40 agonist ivuxolimab. The sequence derives from an adult with an advanced solid tumor such as melanoma, head and neck, liver or kidney cancer. CDR3 residues: CASSVVRGYRAGDTQYF. The CDR3 DNA reads TGTGCCAGCAGCGTAGTGAGGGGGTACAGGGCGGGAGATACGCAGTATTTT.